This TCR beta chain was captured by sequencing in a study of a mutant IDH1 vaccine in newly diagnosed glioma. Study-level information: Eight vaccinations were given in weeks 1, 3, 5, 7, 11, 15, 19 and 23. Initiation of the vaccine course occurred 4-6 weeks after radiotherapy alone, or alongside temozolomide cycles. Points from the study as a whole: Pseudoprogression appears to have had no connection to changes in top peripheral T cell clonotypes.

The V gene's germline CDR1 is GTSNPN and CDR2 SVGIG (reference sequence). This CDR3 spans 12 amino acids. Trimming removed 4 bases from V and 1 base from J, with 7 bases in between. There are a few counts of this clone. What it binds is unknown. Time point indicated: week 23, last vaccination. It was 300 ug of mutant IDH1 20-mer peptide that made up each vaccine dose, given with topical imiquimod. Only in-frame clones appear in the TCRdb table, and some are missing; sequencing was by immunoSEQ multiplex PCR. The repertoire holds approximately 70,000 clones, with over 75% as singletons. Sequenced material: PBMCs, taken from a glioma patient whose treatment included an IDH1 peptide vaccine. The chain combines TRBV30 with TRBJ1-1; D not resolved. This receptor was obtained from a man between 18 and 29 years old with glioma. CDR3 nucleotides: TGTGCCTGGACCCCGGGGAACACTGAAGCTTTCTTT. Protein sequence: CAWTPGNTEAFF.